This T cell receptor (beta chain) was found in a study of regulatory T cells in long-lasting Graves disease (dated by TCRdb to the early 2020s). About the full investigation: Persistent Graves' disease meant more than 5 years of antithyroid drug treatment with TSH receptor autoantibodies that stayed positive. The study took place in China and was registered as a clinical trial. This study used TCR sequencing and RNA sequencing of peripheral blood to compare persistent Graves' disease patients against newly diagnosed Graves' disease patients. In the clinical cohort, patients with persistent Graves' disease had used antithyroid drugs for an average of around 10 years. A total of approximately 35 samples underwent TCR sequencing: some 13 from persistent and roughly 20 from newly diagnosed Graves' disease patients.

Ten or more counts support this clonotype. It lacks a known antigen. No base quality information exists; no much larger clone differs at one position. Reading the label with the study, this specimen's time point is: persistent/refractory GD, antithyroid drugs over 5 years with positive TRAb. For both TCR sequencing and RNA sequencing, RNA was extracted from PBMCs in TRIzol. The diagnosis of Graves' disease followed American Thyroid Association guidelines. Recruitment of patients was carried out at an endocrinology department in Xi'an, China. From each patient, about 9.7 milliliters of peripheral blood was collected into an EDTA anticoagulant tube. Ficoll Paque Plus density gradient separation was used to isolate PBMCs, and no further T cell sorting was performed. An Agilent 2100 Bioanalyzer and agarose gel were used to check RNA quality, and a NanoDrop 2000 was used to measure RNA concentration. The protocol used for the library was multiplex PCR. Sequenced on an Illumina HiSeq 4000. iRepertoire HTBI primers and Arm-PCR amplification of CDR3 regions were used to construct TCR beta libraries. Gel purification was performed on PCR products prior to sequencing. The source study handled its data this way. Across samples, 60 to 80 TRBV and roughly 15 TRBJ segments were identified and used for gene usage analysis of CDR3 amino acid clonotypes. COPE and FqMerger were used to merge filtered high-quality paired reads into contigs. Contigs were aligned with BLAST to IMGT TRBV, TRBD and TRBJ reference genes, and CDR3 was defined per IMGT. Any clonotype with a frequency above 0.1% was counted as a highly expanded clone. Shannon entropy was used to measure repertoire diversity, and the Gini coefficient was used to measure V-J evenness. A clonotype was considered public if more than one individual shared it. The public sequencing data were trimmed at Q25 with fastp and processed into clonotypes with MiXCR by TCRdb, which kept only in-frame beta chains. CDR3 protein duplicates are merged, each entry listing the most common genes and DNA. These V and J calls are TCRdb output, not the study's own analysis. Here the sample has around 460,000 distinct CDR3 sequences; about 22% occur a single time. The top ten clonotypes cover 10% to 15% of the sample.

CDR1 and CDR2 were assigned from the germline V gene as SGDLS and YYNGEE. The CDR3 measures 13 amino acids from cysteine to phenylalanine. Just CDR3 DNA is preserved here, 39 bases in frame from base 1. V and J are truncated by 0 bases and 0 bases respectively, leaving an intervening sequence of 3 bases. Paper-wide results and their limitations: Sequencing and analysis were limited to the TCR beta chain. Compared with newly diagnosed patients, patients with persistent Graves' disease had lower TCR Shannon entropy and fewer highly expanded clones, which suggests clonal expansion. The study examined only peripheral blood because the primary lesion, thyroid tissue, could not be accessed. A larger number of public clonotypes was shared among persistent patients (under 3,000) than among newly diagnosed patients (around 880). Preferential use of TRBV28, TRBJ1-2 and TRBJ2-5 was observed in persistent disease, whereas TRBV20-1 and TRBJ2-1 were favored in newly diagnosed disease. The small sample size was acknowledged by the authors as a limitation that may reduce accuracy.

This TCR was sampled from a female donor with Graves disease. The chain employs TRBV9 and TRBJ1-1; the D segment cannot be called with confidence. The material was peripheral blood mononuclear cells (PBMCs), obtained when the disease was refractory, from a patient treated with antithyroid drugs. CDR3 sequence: CASSVELNTEAFF. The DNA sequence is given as TGTGCCAGCAGCGTAGAATTGAACACTGAAGCTTTCTTT.